This entry concerns a single T cell receptor beta chain. What it binds is unknown. This sample is part of a study of T cell responses to AZD1222 COVID-19 vaccine. Broader study findings: Donors, mostly white British, included more females; clonal diversity was possibly underestimated. Samples come after the peak T cell response, not at day 14. At 160-218 and 743-854, vaccine-associated CD4 TCRs were dominant, and they spanned spike.

Some clones are missing from TCRdb's copy, which holds only in-frame ones; the method was immunoSEQ multiplex PCR. The sample has about 70,000 clones; 84% are singletons. The sequences come from peripheral blood, collected on day 0 of AZD1222 vaccination. The sequence was collected from an adult in good health.

CDR3 protein: CASSPGGAGELFF. Here the CDR3 DNA reads TGTGCCAGTAGTCCAGGGGGGGCCGGGGAGCTGTTTTTT. The rearrangement uses TRBV19 and TRBJ2-2, with D perhaps given as TRBD1 or TRBD2 (7 bases each). Germline V CDR1 and CDR2: LNHDA, SQIVND (reference sequence). The CDR3 length is 13 residues. V was clipped by 5 bases and J by 6 bases, with 10 bases between them.